Below are 24 T cell receptor beta chains sequenced from a single sample in a study of T cell repertoires in cytomegalovirus infection. TCRdb fed the reads into MiXCR, producing one record per CDR3 protein. The repertoire has about 480,000 distinct CDR3 sequences, 30% to 40% of them found once; the top ten carry 17%. Their antigens remain unidentified. This specimen was cultured PBMCs, taken from culture after CMV antigen stimulation. Receptors originate from a human donor in good health (CMV status not recorded). Some clones in this sample may be carry-over from other donors' samples.

The J gene is TRBJ2-7, the V gene TRBV7-8, with TRBD2 matching over 7 bases. Germline CDR1 reads SGHVS; CDR2 reads FQNEAQ. The CDR3 runs 16 residues. V dropped 1 base and J dropped 9; count of bases not matched to a gene: 15. The CDR3 DNA sequence: TGTGCCAGCAGCTTAGTAAGCTCGGGAGCGGGGTCGGGGCAGTACGTC. Its protein product is CASSLVSSGAGSGQYV.

This chain connects TRBV20-1 to TRBJ2-7, with TRBD2 as a possible D gene (5 bases). The CDR3 is 13 residues long. Looked up from germline, CDR1 is DFQATT and CDR2 is SNEGSKA (reference sequence). The ends were cut back, 3 bases at V and 7 bases at J, with 16 bases in the middle. The CDR3: CSASQTVTGEQYF. As DNA, the CDR3 is TGCAGTGCTAGTCAAACCGTTACGGGGGAGCAGTACTTC.

The V and J genes are TRBV9 and TRBJ2-2; the D is unclear. V was trimmed by 3 bases and J by 4 bases, leaving 10 bases between them. Germline loops: CDR1 SGDLS, CDR2 YYNGEE. CDR3 length: 14 residues. For the CDR3, the DNA is TGTGCCAGCAGCGGGGGAATTCGCACCGGGGAGCTGTTTTTT. Translation gives CASSGGIRTGELFF.

J is TRBJ1-1 and V is TRBV7-2, with unresolved D. V was pared by 5 bases and J by 1 base, with 11 bases between. Germline V gene lookup returns CDR1 SGHTA and CDR2 FQGNSA. The CDR3 runs 14 residues. In DNA, the CDR3 is TGTGCCAGCAGCAAAGGGCCGTCGAACACTGAAGCTTTCTTT. The encoded protein is CASSKGPSNTEAFF.

This clonotype was detected only a few times. The chain couples TRBV7-3 to TRBJ2-3; D uncertain. The germline CDR1 and CDR2 sequences are SGHTA and FQGTGA. V lost 1 base and J lost 0, with 11 bases in between. This CDR3 contains 16 residues. The CDR3 DNA follows: TGTGCCAGCAGCTTAATTCCCGGCGCGAGCACAGATACGCAGTATTTT. Translation: CASSLIPGASTDTQYF.

This clonotype was observed many times. V usage is TRBV12-3 or TRBV12-4 and J usage is TRBJ2-1, with 11 bases aligning to TRBD2. The CDR3 is made up of 17 amino acids. J gave up 2 bases and V 8 bases, and 11 bases lay outside the gene matches. CDR3 sequence: CASGRSLAGGPYNEQFF. Written as DNA, the CDR3 is TGTGCCAGCGGTAGGAGTTTAGCGGGAGGGCCCTACAATGAGCAGTTCTTC.

This clonotype was observed many times. The rearrangement links TRBV7-2 to TRBJ1-5; 7 nucleotides align to TRBD1. V was pared by 3 bases and J by 1 base, with 3 bases of the junction left unmatched. The V gene's germline CDR1 is SGHTA and CDR2 FQGNSA. This CDR3 has 15 amino acids. CDR3 amino acids: CASSLGQSSNQPQHF. For the CDR3, the DNA is TGTGCCAGCAGCTTGGGACAGTCGAGCAATCAGCCCCAGCATTTT.

This clonotype turned up a few times. The rearrangement links TRBV7-9 to TRBJ2-7, with a possible D match to TRBD2 (5 bases). Trimming removed 5 bases from V and 6 bases from J, with 14 bases in between. Germline loops: CDR1 SEHNR, CDR2 FQNEAQ (reference sequence). The CDR3 totals 13 residues. In DNA form, the CDR3 reads TGTGCCAGCAGCCAATCTTCTAGCAGCGAGCAGTACTTC. It encodes CASSQSSSSEQYF.

V and J are TRBV6-6 and TRBJ1-3; D gene unclear. This CDR3 has 14 amino acids. Germline CDR1 and CDR2: MNHNY and SVGAGI (reference sequence). Deletions cut 1 base from V and 8 bases from J, with 12 bases between. CDR3 DNA sequence: TGTGCCAGCAGTTACTACGCAGAAAAGGACACCATATATTTT. This codes for CASSYYAEKDTIYF.

This clonotype was seen many times. CDR3 residues: CSAKLGFETGELFF. In nucleotides, the CDR3 is TGCAGTGCTAAATTAGGATTTGAGACCGGGGAGCTGTTTTTT. This chain uses TRBV20-1 with TRBJ2-2; D call uncertain. V lost 4 bases and J lost 5, with 14 bases in between. The CDR3 totals 14 residues. The germline gives CDR1 DFQATT, CDR2 SNEGSKA (reference sequence).

The chain is built from TRBV7-6 and TRBJ2-3, with 7 bases identical to TRBD1. The length of the CDR3 is 16 residues. J was trimmed by 3 bases and V by 7 bases; bases with no gene match: 13. CDR1 is SGHVS, CDR2 FNYEAQ, per germline. This CDR3 is CASIRSDRELTDTQYF. DNA for the CDR3: TGTGCCAGCATCCGTAGTGACAGGGAGTTGACAGATACGCAGTATTTT.

The chain uses TRBV20-1 and TRBJ1-4; TRBD1 might be the D (6 bases). The V gene's germline CDR1 is DFQATT and CDR2 SNEGSKA (reference sequence). The CDR3 is 15 residues long. V was clipped by 0 bases and J by 8 bases, with 16 bases between them. The CDR3 is CSARDEGGLGEKLFF. CDR3 bases: TGCAGTGCTAGAGATGAAGGGGGGCTGGGAGAAAAACTGTTTTTT.

This clonotype was seen just once. This chain joins TRBV4-3 and TRBJ2-7; D gene ambiguous. Trimming removed 0 bases from V and 6 bases from J, with 12 bases in between. Looked up from germline, CDR1 is LGHNA and CDR2 is YSLEER. The CDR3 has 14 amino acids. DNA for the CDR3: TGCGCCAGCAGCCAAGATCAGGTGAAGGGCGAGCAGTACTTC. Translation: CASSQDQVKGEQYF.

The chain employs TRBV7-2 and TRBJ2-7, with 7 bases aligning to TRBD2. Looked up from germline, CDR1 is SGHTA and CDR2 is FQGNSA. The CDR3 runs 15 residues. The V and J ends lost 4 bases and 3 bases, in that order; junction bases with no gene match: 9. As DNA, the CDR3 is TGTGCCAGCAGCTCTCCCCGGGCGGGAGACTACGAGCAGTACTTC. Its translation is CASSSPRAGDYEQYF.

The chain couples TRBV5-1 to TRBJ2-6; 7 bases are a match to TRBD1. CDR1 and CDR2 (germline): SGHRS, YFSETQ. V was pared by 1 base and J by 0 bases, with 7 bases of the junction left unmatched. This CDR3 region has 18 residues. The CDR3 sequence is CASSLSGTDASGANVLTF. The CDR3 nucleotides are TGCGCCAGCAGCTTGTCCGGGACAGACGCCTCTGGGGCCAACGTCCTGACTTTC.

V gene TRBV7-8 combines with J gene TRBJ1-1; TRBD1 is a possible D gene (5 bases). V gave up 4 bases and J gave up 0 bases, with 12 bases separating them. This CDR3 is 15 amino acids long. CDR1 is SGHVS and CDR2 is FQNEAQ in the germline V gene. CDR3 loop: CASSSQGTMNTEAFF. CDR3 sequence (DNA): TGTGCCAGCAGCTCCCAGGGTACAATGAACACTGAAGCTTTCTTT.

This chain links TRBV19 with TRBJ1-4; TRBD1 might be the D (6 bases). This CDR3 has 14 amino acids. Germline V gives CDR1 LNHDA, CDR2 SQIVND (reference sequence). Trimming removed 5 bases at V and 7 bases at J, with 14 bases between. For the CDR3, the DNA is TGTGCCAGTAGTGAACAGGGATCGAGTGAAAAACTGTTTTTT. Encoded protein: CASSEQGSSEKLFF.

V usage is TRBV6-2 or TRBV6-3 and J usage is TRBJ1-5, with TRBD1 matching over 8 bases. The V gene's germline CDR1 is MNHEY and CDR2 SVGEGT. The CDR3 is made up of 15 amino acids. V lost 9 bases, J lost 2 bases, and 9 bases stayed unmatched. The CDR3 DNA follows: TGTGCCAGTACGACCGGGACAGGCGGCAATCAGCCCCAGCATTTT. It is translated as CASTTGTGGNQPQHF.

This clonotype turned up a few times. The chain uses TRBV12-3 or TRBV12-4 and TRBJ2-7; possibly TRBD1 for D (7 bases). The germline V and J ends were trimmed by 8 bases and 9 bases, with 26 bases remaining between them. This CDR3 comprises 15 residues. The CDR3 region is CASALGGGGRLGQYF. CDR3 nucleotide sequence: TGTGCCAGCGCCCTAGGAGGAGGGGGCCGCTTAGGGCAGTACTTC.

This clonotype was detected ten times or more. This chain uses TRBV7-2 with TRBJ2-1; D is perhaps TRBD2 (5 bases). This CDR3 region has 14 residues. The ends were cut back, 7 bases at V and 7 bases at J, with 17 bases in the middle. The germline CDR1 and CDR2 sequences are SGHTA and FQGNSA. The CDR3 sequence: CASTTIRRANEQFF. CDR3 nucleotides: TGTGCCAGCACCACAATTAGGCGGGCGAATGAGCAGTTCTTC.

This clonotype occurred many times. The chain links TRBV7-2 to TRBJ2-1, with 13 nucleotides matching TRBD2. CDR3 length equals 19 residues. Germline V CDR1 and CDR2: SGHTA, FQGNSA. Unmatched junction bases numbered 19, after V lost 4 bases and J lost 10 bases. The CDR3 here is CASSSPSRGLAGVQGEQFF. The CDR3 coding sequence is TGTGCCAGCAGCTCACCTAGCCGCGGACTAGCGGGAGTTCAGGGGGAGCAGTTCTTC.

The rearrangement uses TRBV6-5 and TRBJ2-1; D might be TRBD2 (5 bases). Germline values: CDR1 MNHEY, CDR2 SVGAGI. Between the trimmed V and J ends, which lost 2 bases and 5 bases, there was a span of 10 bases. The length of the CDR3 is 14 residues. CDR3 nucleotide sequence: TGTGCCAGCAGTTACAGCGGACGTAACAATGAGCAGTTCTTC. Translated, it gives CASSYSGRNNEQFF.

This clonotype showed up many times. The genes are TRBV6-2 or TRBV6-3 and TRBJ1-2; the match to TRBD1 covers 7 bases. V was pared by 5 bases and J by 2 bases, with 5 bases of the junction left unmatched. The germline CDR1 and CDR2 sequences are MNHEY and SVGEGT. This CDR3 is built from 14 residues. In DNA form, the CDR3 reads TGTGCCAGCAGTCAAGAGACAGGGAACTATGGCTACACCTTC. It specifies CASSQETGNYGYTF.

The chain is built from TRBV25-1 and TRBJ1-2; 7 bases are shared with TRBD1. The CDR3 has 12 amino acids. Germline V gene lookup returns CDR1 MGHDK and CDR2 SYGVNS. V lost 9 bases to trimming and J lost 5 bases; unmatched junction nucleotides: 6. This CDR3 is CASGTELYGYTF. The CDR3 region has the DNA TGTGCCAGTGGGACAGAACTATATGGCTACACCTTC.